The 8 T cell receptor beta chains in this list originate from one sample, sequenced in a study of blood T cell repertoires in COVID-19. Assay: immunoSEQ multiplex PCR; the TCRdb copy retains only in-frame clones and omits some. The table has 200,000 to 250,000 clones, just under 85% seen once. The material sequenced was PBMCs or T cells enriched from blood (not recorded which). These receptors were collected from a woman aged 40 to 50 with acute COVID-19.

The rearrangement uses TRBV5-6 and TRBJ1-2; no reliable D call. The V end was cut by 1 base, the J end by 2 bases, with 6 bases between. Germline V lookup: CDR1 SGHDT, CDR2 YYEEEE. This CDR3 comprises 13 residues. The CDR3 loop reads CASSLSGNYGYTF. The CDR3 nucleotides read TGTGCCAGCAGCTTGTCGGGGAACTATGGCTACACCTTC.

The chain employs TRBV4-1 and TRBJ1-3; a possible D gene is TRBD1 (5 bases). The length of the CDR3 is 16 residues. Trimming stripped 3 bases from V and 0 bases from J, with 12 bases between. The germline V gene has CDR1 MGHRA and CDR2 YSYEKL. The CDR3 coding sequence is TGCGCCAGCAGCCAGCACTGGGGCCCCTCTGGAAACACCATATATTTT. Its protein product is CASSQHWGPSGNTIYF.

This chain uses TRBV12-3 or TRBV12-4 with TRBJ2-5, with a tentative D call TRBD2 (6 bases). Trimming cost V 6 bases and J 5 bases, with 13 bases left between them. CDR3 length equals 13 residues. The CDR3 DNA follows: TGTGCCAGCAGGAAATTAGCGGACGAGACCCAGTACTTC. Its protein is CASRKLADETQYF.

Here the CDR3 reads CASSPGQNNEKLFF. In DNA, the CDR3 is TGTGCCAGCAGCCCGGGACAGAATAATGAAAAACTGTTTTTT. The chain uses TRBV3-1 (or the pseudogene TRBV3-2) and TRBJ1-4; 7 bases map to TRBD1. The CDR3 is 14 amino acids. J gave up 4 bases and V 4 bases, and 3 bases lay outside the gene matches. Per germline, CDR1 LGHDT and CDR2 YNNKEL (reference sequence).

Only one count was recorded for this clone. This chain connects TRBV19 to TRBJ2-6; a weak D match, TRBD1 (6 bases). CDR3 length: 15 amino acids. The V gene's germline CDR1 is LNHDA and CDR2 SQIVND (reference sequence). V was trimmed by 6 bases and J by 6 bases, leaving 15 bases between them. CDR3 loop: CASSRGQPSANVLTF. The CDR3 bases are TGTGCCAGTAGCCGAGGACAGCCCTCGGCCAACGTCCTGACTTTC.

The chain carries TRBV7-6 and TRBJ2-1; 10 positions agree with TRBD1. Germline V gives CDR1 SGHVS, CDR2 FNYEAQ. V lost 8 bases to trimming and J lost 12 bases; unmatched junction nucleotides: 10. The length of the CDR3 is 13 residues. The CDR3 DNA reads TGTGCCAGCCACGATCGACGGACAGGGGGGCAGTTCTTC. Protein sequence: CASHDRRTGGQFF.

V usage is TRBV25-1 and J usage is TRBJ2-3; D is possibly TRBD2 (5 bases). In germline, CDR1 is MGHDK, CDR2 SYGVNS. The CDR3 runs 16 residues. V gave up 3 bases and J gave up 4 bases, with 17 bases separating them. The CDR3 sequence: CASSDSRVHGADTQYF. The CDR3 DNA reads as TGTGCCAGCAGTGATTCCCGGGTCCACGGGGCAGATACGCAGTATTTT.

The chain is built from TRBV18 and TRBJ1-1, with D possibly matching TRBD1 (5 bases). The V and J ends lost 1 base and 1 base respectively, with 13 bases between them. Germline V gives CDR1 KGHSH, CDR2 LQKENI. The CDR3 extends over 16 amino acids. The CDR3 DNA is TGTGCCAGCTCACCACGGGTGGGGGAGGAGAACACTGAAGCTTTCTTT. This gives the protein CASSPRVGEENTEAFF. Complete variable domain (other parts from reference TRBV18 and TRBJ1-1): NAGVMQNPRHLVRRRGQEARLRCSPMKGHSHVYWYRQLPEEGLKFMVYLQKENIIDESGMPKERFSAEFPKEGPSILRIQQVVRGDSAAYFCASSPRVGEENTEAFFGQGTRLTVV.